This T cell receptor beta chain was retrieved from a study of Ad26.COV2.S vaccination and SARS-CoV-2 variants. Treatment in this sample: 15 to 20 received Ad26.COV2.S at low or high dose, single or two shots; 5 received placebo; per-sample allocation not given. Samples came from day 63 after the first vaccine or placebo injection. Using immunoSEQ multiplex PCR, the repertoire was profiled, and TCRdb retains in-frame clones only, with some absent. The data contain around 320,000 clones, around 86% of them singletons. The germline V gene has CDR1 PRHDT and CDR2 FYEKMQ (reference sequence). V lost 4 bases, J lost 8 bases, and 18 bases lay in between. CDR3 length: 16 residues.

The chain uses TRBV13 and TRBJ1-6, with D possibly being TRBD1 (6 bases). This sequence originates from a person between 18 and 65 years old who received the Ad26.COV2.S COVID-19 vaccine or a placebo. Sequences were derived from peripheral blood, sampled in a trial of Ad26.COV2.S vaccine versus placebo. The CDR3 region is CASSSTPVDSYSPLHF. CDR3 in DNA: TGTGCCAGCAGCTCAACCCCCGTGGACAGCTATTCACCCCTCCACTTT.